This entry lists 13 T cell receptor beta chains sequenced from one sample in a study of cytomegalovirus exposure and HLA in healthy donors (dated by TCRdb to about 2017). The library was built by means of the immunoSEQ multiplex PCR assay. In TCRdb, the immuneACCESS table is reduced to in-frame sequences with V and J assigned. These tables do not hold every clone; where another copy was compared, an unresolved V gene accounts for under half, and the others remain unexplained. The sample table lists about 160,000 clones, about 85% of them with a count of one. The ten most abundant clones make up about 2.3% of the sample. The sample taken for sequencing was PBMCs. These receptors were collected from a man in his thirties or forties in good health and CMV-seropositive.

This rearrangement joins TRBV4-3 to TRBJ1-6; 7 bases are a match to TRBD1. In germline, CDR1 is LGHNA, CDR2 YSLEER. The CDR3 covers 20 residues. Germline trimming cut 0 bases from V and 8 bases from J; bases unmatched to any gene: 19. Written as DNA, the CDR3 is TGCGCCAGCAGCCAAGAAGCAGGGGGATCGATCCATCGTTTTGATTCACCCCTCCACTTT. This gives the protein CASSQEAGGSIHRFDSPLHF.

The chain combines TRBV11-2 with TRBJ2-5, with TRBD2 matching over 11 bases. V shed 1 base and J 7 bases; nucleotides not matched to a gene: 11. CDR3 size: 17 residues. Looked up from germline, CDR1 is SGHAT and CDR2 is FQNNGV. CDR3 in amino acids: CASSLVGPLAGDGTQYF. CDR3 coding DNA: TGTGCCAGCAGCTTAGTTGGACCACTAGCGGGGGACGGGACCCAGTACTTC.

This sequence joins TRBV10-3 and TRBJ1-5; the match to TRBD1 covers 7 bases. CDR1 is ENHRY, CDR2 SYGVKD, per germline. This CDR3 has 15 residues. The trim removed 2 bases at V and 4 bases at J, leaving 5 bases unmatched. CDR3 protein: CAISEMGQSNQPQHF. The CDR3 nucleotides read TGTGCCATCAGTGAGATGGGACAGAGTAATCAGCCCCAGCATTTT.

This clone was observed a few times. The CDR3 region has the DNA TGTGCCAGCAGAGTACCACAGGGCTATGAGCAGTTCTTC. Residues: CASRVPQGYEQFF. The rearrangement uses TRBV2 and TRBJ2-1; D might be TRBD1 (6 bases). There are 13 residues in the CDR3. V was pared by 6 bases and J by 8 bases, with 14 bases between. Germline V gene data show CDR1 as SNHLY and CDR2 as FYNNEI.

This rearrangement joins TRBV5-1 to TRBJ1-2, with 8 bases fitting TRBD1. The V and J ends lost 0 bases and 5 bases, in that order; junction bases with no gene match: 6. The CDR3 length is 15 residues. The germline CDR1 and CDR2 sequences are SGHRS and YFSETQ. CDR3 DNA: TGCGCCAGCAGCTTGGGGTGGACAGGGTCATATGGCTACACCTTC. Translating gives CASSLGWTGSYGYTF.

CDR3 nucleotides: TGTGCCAGTAGCGGGACAGGAGATCAGCCCCAGCATTTT. This codes for CASSGTGDQPQHF. This chain uses TRBV19 with TRBJ1-5, with 8 bases fitting TRBD1. The CDR3 consists of 13 residues. With V trimmed by 6 bases and J by 5 bases, 3 bases remained unmatched. CDR1 LNHDA and CDR2 SQIVND come from the germline V gene (reference sequence).

The chain joins TRBV14 to TRBJ1-2, with 8 bases matching TRBD1. This CDR3 spans 17 amino acids. Germline V gene sequence: CDR1 SGHDN, CDR2 FVKESK. Trimming took 0 bases from V and 1 from J; bases not matched to a gene: 7. The CDR3 DNA reads as TGTGCCAGCAGCCAAGATACCCGGACAGGGCTTAACTATGGCTACACCTTC. Translated, it gives CASSQDTRTGLNYGYTF.

This clone was observed once. This chain connects TRBV15 to TRBJ1-1; 7 nucleotides align to TRBD1. V was pared by 9 bases and J by 0 bases, with 4 bases of the junction left unmatched. Germline loops: CDR1 LNHNV, CDR2 YYDKDF (reference sequence). This CDR3 contains 13 residues. The CDR3 DNA is TGTGCCACATCCCAGGGGGTGAACACTGAAGCTTTCTTT. Its translation: CATSQGVNTEAFF.

The CDR3 DNA reads as TGTGCCATCAGACCTAGCGGGGGGGATTTTGAGACCCAGTACTTC. Protein product: CAIRPSGGDFETQYF. The chain employs TRBV10-3 and TRBJ2-5; TRBD2 agrees at 12 bases. The CDR3 consists of 15 residues. The V gene end was trimmed by 6 bases and the J gene end by 5 bases; junction bases not matched to a gene: 7. Germline CDR1 is ENHRY and CDR2 is SYGVKD.

The gene calls are TRBV27 and TRBJ2-5; possible D gene TRBD2, 6 bases. V was trimmed by 11 bases and J by 5 bases, leaving 12 bases between them. The CDR3 runs 11 residues. The germline gives CDR1 MNHEY, CDR2 SMNVEV (reference sequence). The CDR3 DNA follows: TGTGCCTCGGGGAGGCGTGAGACCCAGTACTTC. Encoded protein: CASGRRETQYF.

V gene TRBV19 combines with J gene TRBJ1-5; D not certain. Germline values: CDR1 LNHDA, CDR2 SQIVND (reference sequence). The CDR3 loop spans 14 amino acids. Deletions cut 5 bases from V and 7 bases from J, with 15 bases between. CDR3 nucleotide sequence: TGTGCCAGTAGTCCCCAGGCGGGGTACCAGCCCCAGCATTTT. Translated, it gives CASSPQAGYQPQHF.

The rearrangement uses TRBV18 and TRBJ1-2; the D is unclear. This CDR3 has 14 amino acids. Per germline, CDR1 KGHSH and CDR2 LQKENI. Trimming removed 2 bases from V and 2 bases from J, with 9 bases in between. In DNA form, the CDR3 reads TGTGCCAGCTCACCAAACGCACGGAACTATGGCTACACCTTC. Its translation is CASSPNARNYGYTF.

This chain joins TRBV7-2 and TRBJ1-2, with D possibly TRBD1 on 5 matching bases. Trimming left V 1 base short and J 4 bases short, with 16 bases between. This CDR3 has 16 amino acids. The germline V gene has CDR1 SGHTA and CDR2 FQGNSA. The CDR3 is CASSLGATYGGYGYTF. The CDR3, as DNA: TGTGCCAGCAGCTTAGGCGCCACCTACGGGGGCTATGGCTACACCTTC. Based on the CDR3 plus reference TRBV7-2 and TRBJ1-2, the full variable domain is GAGVSQSPSNKVTEKGKDVELRCDPISGHTALYWYRQSLGQGLEFLIYFQGNSAPDKSGLPSDRFSAERTGGSVSTLTIQRTQQEDSAVYLCASSLGATYGGYGYTFGSGTRLTVV.